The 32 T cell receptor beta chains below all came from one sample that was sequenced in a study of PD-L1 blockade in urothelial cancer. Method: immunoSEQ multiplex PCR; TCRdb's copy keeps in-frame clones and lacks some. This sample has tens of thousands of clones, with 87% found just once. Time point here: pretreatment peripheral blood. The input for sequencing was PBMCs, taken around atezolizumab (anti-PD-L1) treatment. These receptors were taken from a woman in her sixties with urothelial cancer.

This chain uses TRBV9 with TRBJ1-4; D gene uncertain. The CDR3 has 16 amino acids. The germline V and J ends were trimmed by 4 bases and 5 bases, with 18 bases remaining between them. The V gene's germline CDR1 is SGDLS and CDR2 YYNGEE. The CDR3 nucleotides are TGTGCCAGCAGCCCTCATCTGGCAGGCCGAAATGAAAAACTGTTTTTT. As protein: CASSPHLAGRNEKLFF.

The CDR3 is CSVMNDPGGYTF. CDR3 nucleotides: TGCAGCGTTATGAATGACCCGGGTGGCTACACCTTC. The chain carries TRBV29-1 and TRBJ1-2; D ambiguous. The CDR3 has 12 amino acids. Trimming removed 5 bases at V and 7 bases at J, with 14 bases between. The germline CDR1 and CDR2 sequences are SQVTM and ANQGSEA.

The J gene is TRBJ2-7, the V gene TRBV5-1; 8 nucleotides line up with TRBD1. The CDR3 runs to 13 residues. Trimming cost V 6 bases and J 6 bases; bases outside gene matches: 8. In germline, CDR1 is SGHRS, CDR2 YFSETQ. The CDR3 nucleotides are TGCGCCAGCACCGTCGGACAGGGCGGCGAGCAGTACTTC. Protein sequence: CASTVGQGGEQYF.

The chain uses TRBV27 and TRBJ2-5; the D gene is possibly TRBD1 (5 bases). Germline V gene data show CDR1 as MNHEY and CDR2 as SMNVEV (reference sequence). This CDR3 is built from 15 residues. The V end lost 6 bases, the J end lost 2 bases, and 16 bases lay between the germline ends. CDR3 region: CASSLENGAQETQYF. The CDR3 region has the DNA TGTGCCAGCAGCCTGGAGAATGGGGCACAAGAGACCCAGTACTTC.

Here the CDR3 DNA reads TGTGCCAGCTCACCATCGGGACAAAGCACCGGGGAGCTGTTTTTT. Its translation: CASSPSGQSTGELFF. This chain uses TRBV18 with TRBJ2-2; tentatively, D is TRBD1 (6 bases). V lost 2 bases to trimming and J lost 4 bases, with 11 bases between them. Germline values: CDR1 KGHSH, CDR2 LQKENI. The CDR3 runs 15 residues.

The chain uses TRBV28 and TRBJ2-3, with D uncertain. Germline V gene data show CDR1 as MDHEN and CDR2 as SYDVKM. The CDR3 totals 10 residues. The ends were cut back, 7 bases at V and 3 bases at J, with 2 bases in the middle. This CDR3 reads CASTTDTQYF. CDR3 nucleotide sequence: TGTGCCAGCACGACAGATACGCAGTATTTT.

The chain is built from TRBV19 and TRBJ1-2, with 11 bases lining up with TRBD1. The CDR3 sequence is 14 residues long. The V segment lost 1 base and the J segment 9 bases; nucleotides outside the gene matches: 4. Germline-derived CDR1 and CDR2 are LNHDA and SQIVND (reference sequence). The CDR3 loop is CASSIVGQGESYTF. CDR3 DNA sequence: TGTGCCAGTAGTATAGTGGGACAGGGGGAAAGCTACACCTTC.

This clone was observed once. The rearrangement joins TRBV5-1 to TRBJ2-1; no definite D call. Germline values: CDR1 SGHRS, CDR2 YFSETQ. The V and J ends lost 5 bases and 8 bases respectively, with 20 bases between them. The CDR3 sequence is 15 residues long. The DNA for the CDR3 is TGCGCCAGCAGTACCGGGTCGACGGCGGCCGATGAGCAGTTCTTC. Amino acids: CASSTGSTAADEQFF.

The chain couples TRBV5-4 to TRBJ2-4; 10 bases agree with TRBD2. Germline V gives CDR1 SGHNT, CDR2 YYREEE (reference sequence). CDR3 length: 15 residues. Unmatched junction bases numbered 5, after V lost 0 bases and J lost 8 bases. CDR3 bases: TGTGCCAGCAGCTTGGAGCGGGGGGGCAGGGACATTCAGTACTTC. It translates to CASSLERGGRDIQYF.

CDR3 sequence (DNA): TGTGCCAGTAGCCGGACAGGGATGACCTACAATGAGCAGTTCTTC. The encoded protein is CASSRTGMTYNEQFF. V and J are TRBV19 and TRBJ2-1; TRBD1 matches 8 bases. V lost 6 bases to trimming and J lost 2 bases; unmatched junction nucleotides: 6. CDR1 and CDR2 (germline): LNHDA, SQIVND (reference sequence). CDR3 length: 15 residues.

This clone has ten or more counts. The CDR3 loop is CASKASGTDTQYF. The CDR3 DNA is TGTGCCAGCAAGGCTAGCGGCACAGATACGCAGTATTTT. This sequence joins TRBV6-5 and TRBJ2-3; a weak D match, TRBD2 (6 bases). V lost 7 bases and J 1 base, leaving 9 bases between the germline ends. The V gene's germline CDR1 is MNHEY and CDR2 SVGAGI. This CDR3 is built from 13 residues.

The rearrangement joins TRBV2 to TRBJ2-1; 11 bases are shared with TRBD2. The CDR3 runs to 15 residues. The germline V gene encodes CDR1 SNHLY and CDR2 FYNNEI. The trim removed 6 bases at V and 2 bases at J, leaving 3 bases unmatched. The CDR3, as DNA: TGTGCCAGCAGGAGACTAGCGGGAACCTACAATGAGCAGTTCTTC. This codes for CASRRLAGTYNEQFF.

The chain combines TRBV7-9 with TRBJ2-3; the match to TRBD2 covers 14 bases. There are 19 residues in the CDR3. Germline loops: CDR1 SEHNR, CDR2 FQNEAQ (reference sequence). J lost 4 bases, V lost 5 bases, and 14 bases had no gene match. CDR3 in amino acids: CASSTIPGTSGRSSDTQYF. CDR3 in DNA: TGTGCCAGCAGCACTATTCCCGGGACTAGCGGGAGATCGTCAGATACGCAGTATTTT.

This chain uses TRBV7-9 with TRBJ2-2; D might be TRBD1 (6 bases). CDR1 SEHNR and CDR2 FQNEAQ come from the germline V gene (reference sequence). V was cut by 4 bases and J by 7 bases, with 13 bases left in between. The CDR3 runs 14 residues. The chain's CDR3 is CASSSNRDHGELFF. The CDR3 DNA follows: TGTGCCAGCAGCTCCAACAGGGATCACGGGGAGCTGTTTTTT. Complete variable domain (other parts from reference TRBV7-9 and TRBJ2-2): DTGVSQNPRHKITKRGQNVTFRCDPISEHNRLYWYRQTLGQGPEFLTYFQNEAQLEKSRLLSDRFSAERPKGSFSTLEIQRTEQGDSAMYLCASSSNRDHGELFFGEGSRLTVL.

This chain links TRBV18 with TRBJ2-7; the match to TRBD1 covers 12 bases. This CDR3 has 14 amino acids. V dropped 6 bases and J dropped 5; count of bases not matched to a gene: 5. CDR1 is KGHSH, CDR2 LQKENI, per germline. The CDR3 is CASSRGTGGDEQYF. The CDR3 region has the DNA TGTGCCAGCTCCCGCGGGACAGGGGGCGACGAGCAGTACTTC.

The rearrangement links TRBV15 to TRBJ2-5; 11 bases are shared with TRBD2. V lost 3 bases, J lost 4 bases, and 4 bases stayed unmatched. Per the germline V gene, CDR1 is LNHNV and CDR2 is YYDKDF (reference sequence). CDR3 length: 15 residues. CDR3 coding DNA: TGTGCCACCAGCAGGGGACTAGCGGATGGAGAGACCCAGTACTTC. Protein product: CATSRGLADGETQYF.

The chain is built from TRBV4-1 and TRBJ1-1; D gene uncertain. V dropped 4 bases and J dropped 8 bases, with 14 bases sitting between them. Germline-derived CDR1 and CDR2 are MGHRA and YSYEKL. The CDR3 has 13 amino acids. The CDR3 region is CASSPLGNPEAFF. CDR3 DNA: TGCGCCAGCAGCCCCCTCGGGAACCCCGAAGCTTTCTTT.

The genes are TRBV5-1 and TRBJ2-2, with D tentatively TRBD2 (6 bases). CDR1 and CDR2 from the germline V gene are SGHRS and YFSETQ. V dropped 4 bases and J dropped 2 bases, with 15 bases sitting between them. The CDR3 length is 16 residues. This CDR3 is CASSPFAGPNTGELFF. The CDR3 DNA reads TGCGCCAGCAGCCCCTTTGCGGGACCTAACACCGGGGAGCTGTTTTTT.

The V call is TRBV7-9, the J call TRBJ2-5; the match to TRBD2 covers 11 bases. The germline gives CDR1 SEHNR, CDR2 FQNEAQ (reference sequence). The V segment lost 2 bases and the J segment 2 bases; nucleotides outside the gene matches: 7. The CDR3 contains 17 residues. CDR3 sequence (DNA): TGTGCCAGCAGCTTATTGGGACTAGCGGAAATACAAGAGACCCAGTACTTC. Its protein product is CASSLLGLAEIQETQYF.

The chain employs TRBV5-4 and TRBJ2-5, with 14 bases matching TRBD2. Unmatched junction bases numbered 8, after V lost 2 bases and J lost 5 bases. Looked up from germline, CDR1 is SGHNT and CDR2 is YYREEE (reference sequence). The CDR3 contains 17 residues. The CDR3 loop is CASSFPTSGGAGETQYF. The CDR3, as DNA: TGTGCCAGCAGCTTCCCGACTAGCGGGGGGGCTGGTGAGACCCAGTACTTC.

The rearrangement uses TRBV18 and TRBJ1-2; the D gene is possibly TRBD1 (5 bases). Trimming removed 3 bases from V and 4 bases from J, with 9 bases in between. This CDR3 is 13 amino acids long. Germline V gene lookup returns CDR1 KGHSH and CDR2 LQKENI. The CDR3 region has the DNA TGTGCCAGCTCACCTGACAGAATCTATGGCTACACCTTC. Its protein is CASSPDRIYGYTF.

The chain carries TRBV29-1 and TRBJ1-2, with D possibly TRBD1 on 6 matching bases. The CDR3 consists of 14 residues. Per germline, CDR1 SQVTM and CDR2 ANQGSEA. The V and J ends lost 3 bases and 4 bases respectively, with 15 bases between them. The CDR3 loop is CSVESGQGRYGYTF. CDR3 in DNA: TGCAGCGTTGAGTCCGGCCAGGGGCGCTATGGCTACACCTTC.

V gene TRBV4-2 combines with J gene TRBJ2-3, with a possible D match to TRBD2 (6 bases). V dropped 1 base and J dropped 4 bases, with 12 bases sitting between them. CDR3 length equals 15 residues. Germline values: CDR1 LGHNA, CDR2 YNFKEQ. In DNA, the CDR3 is TGTGCCAGCAGCCAAGTCTCACGGAGGGCAGATACGCAGTATTTT. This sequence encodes CASSQVSRRADTQYF.

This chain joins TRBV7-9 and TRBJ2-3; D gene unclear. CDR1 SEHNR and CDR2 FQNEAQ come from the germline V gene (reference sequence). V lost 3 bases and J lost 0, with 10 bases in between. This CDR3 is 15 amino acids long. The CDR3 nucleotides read TGTGCCAGCAGCTTCCCCCTGTTAAGCACAGATACGCAGTATTTT. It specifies CASSFPLLSTDTQYF.

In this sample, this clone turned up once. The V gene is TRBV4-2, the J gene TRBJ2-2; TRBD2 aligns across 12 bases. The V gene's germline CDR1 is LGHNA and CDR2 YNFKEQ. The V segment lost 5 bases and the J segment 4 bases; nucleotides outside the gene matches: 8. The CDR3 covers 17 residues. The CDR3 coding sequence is TGTGCCAGCAGCTTTGGCCTAGCGGGGGGGCCCACCGGGGAGCTGTTTTTT. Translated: CASSFGLAGGPTGELFF.

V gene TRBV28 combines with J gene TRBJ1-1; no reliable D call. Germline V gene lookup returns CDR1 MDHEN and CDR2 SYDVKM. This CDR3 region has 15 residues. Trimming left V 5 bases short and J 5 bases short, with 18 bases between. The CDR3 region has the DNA TGTGCCAGCAGTCCCTGGGTCCCAACGAGGACTGAAGCTTTCTTT. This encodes CASSPWVPTRTEAFF.

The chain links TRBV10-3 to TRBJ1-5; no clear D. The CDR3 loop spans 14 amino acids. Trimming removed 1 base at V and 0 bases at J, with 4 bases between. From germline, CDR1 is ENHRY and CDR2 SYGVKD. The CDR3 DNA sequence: TGTGCCATCAGTGAGTTGGCTAGCAATCAGCCCCAGCATTTT. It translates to CAISELASNQPQHF.

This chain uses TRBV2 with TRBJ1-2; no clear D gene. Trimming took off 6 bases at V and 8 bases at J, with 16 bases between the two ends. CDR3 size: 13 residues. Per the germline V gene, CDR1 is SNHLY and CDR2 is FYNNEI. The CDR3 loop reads CASSEIKSAGYTF. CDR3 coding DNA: TGTGCCAGCAGCGAAATTAAGAGTGCGGGCTACACCTTC.

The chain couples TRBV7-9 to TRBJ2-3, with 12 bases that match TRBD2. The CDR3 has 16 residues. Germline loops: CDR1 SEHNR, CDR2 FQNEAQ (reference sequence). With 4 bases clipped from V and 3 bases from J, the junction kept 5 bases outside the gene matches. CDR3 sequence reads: CASSSRLAGDTDTQYF. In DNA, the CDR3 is TGTGCCAGCAGCTCTCGACTAGCGGGGGATACAGATACGCAGTATTTT.

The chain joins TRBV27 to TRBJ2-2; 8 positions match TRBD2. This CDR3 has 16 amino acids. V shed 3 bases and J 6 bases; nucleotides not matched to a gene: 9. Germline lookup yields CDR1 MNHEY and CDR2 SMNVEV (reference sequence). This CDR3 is CASSFGSGSYPGELFF. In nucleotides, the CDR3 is TGTGCCAGCAGTTTTGGGAGCGGGAGTTACCCCGGGGAGCTGTTTTTT.

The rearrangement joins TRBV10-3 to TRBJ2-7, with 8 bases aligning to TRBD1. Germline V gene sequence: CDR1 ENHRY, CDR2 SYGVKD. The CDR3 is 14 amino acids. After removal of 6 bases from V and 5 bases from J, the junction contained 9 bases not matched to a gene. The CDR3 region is CAIRLTGVGDEQYF. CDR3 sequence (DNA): TGTGCCATCAGATTGACAGGGGTAGGCGACGAGCAGTACTTC.

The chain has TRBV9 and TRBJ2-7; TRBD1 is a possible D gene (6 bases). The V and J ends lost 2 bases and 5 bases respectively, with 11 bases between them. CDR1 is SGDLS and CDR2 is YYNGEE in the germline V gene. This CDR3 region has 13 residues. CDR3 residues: CASSVNRVDEQYF. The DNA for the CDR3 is TGTGCCAGCAGCGTCAACAGGGTTGACGAGCAGTACTTC.